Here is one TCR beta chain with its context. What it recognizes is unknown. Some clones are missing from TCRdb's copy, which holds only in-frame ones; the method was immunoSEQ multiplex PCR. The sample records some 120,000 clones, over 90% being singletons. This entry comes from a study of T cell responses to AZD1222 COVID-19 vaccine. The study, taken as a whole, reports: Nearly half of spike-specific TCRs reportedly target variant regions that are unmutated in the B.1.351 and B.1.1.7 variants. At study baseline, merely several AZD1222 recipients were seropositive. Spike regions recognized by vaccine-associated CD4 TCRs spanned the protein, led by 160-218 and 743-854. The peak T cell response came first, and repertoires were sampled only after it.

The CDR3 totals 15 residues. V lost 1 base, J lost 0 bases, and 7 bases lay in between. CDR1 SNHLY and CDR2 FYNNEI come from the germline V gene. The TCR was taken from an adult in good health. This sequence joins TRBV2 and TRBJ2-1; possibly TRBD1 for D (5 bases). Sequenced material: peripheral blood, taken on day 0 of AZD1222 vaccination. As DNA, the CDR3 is TGTGCCAGCAGTGAAGAGGGGCCCTCCTACAATGAGCAGTTCTTC. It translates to CASSEEGPSYNEQFF.